Listed here are 29 T cell receptor beta chains from one sample, sequenced in a study of tumor-infiltrating lymphocytes in localized non-small cell lung cancer. The table came from immunoSEQ multiplex PCR; TCRdb's copy has only in-frame clones and leaves some out. The sample records 20,000 to 25,000 clones, roughly two thirds being singletons. Source material: lung tumor tissue. These receptors were collected from a human donor with non-small cell lung cancer.

This chain connects TRBV10-2 to TRBJ2-7; 9 bases are a match to TRBD1. The trim removed 10 bases at V and 2 bases at J, leaving 6 bases unmatched. The germline V gene has CDR1 WSHSY and CDR2 SAAADI. There are 13 residues in the CDR3. CDR3 residues: CATLRDRAYEQYF. CDR3 bases: TGCGCCACACTACGGGACAGGGCCTACGAGCAGTACTTC.

The chain combines TRBV7-2 with TRBJ1-5, with 7 bases fitting TRBD1. This CDR3 comprises 13 residues. Germline trimming cut 5 bases from V and 4 bases from J; bases unmatched to any gene: 2. CDR1 and CDR2 (germline): SGHTA, FQGNSA. The CDR3 region is CASSPGQNQPQHF. For the CDR3, the DNA is TGTGCCAGCAGCCCGGGACAGAATCAGCCCCAGCATTTT.

The chain uses TRBV6-5 and TRBJ2-6; possibly TRBD2 for D (5 bases). Germline loops: CDR1 MNHEY, CDR2 SVGAGI. The length of the CDR3 is 16 residues. V lost 0 bases to trimming and J lost 0 bases, with 6 bases between them. In DNA form, the CDR3 reads TGTGCCAGCAGTTACTCGGGGAGCTCTGGGGCCAACGTCCTGACTTTC. It specifies CASSYSGSSGANVLTF.

The V gene is TRBV27, the J gene TRBJ2-7, with 11 bases matching TRBD2. The CDR3 contains 15 residues. Per the germline V gene, CDR1 is MNHEY and CDR2 is SMNVEV (reference sequence). J gave up 0 bases and V 6 bases, and 4 bases lay outside the gene matches. CDR3 bases: TGTGCCAGCAGCCACGGGACTAGCGGCTCCTACGAGCAGTACTTC. The encoded protein is CASSHGTSGSYEQYF.

This chain links TRBV2 with TRBJ2-1; D gene ambiguous. Germline CDR1 is SNHLY and CDR2 is FYNNEI. V lost 2 bases, J lost 5 bases, and 7 bases lay in between. The CDR3 sequence is 13 residues long. The CDR3 DNA reads as TGTGCCAGCAGTGAACTTCGCGACAATGAGCAGTTCTTC. Protein product: CASSELRDNEQFF.

The chain carries TRBV5-4 and TRBJ2-3; D assignment may be TRBD1 or TRBD2 (6 bases each). Trimming took off 7 bases at V and 14 bases at J, with 29 bases between the two ends. The CDR3 has 15 residues. The germline V gene has CDR1 SGHNT and CDR2 YYREEE (reference sequence). The CDR3: CASSLDSQASLGGYF. The CDR3 bases are TGTGCCAGCTCCCTGGACAGTCAGGCGAGTCTGGGAGGGTATTTT.

The rearrangement links TRBV5-1 to TRBJ2-3, with D perhaps being TRBD1 or TRBD2 (5 bases each). Trimming removed 4 bases from V and 2 bases from J, with 8 bases in between. CDR1 is SGHRS and CDR2 is YFSETQ in the germline V gene. The CDR3 consists of 13 residues. This CDR3 reads CASSRGTTDTQYF. CDR3 in DNA: TGCGCCAGCAGCCGAGGGACCACAGATACGCAGTATTTT.

This clone was seen a handful of times. The CDR3 here is CASSLVDHQPQHF. The CDR3 DNA follows: TGTGCCAGCAGCTTAGTGGACCATCAGCCCCAGCATTTT. This chain joins TRBV11-2 and TRBJ1-5; D gene uncertain. Germline CDR1 is SGHAT and CDR2 is FQNNGV. V gave up 1 base and J gave up 5 bases, with 6 bases separating them. The CDR3 loop spans 13 amino acids. Together with reference TRBV11-2 and TRBJ1-5, the CDR3 gives the full variable domain: EAGVAQSPRYKIIEKRQSVAFWCNPISGHATLYWYQQILGQGPKLLIQFQNNGVVDDSQLPKDRFSAERLKGVDSTLKIQPAKLEDSAVYLCASSLVDHQPQHFGDGTRLSIL.

The chain combines TRBV4-1 with TRBJ2-7, with 8 nucleotides matching TRBD2. The germline V gene has CDR1 MGHRA and CDR2 YSYEKL. V dropped 0 bases and J dropped 6; count of bases not matched to a gene: 7. This CDR3 is 15 amino acids long. CDR3 in amino acids: CASSQDRAGVSEQYF. The CDR3 DNA follows: TGCGCCAGCAGCCAAGATCGAGCGGGAGTTAGCGAGCAGTACTTC.

As DNA, the CDR3 is TGTGCCAGCAGACGCCGGACAGGGGCCTACGAGCAGTACTTC. It yields the protein CASRRRTGAYEQYF. This chain links TRBV6-5 with TRBJ2-7; TRBD1 agrees at 9 bases. V lost 6 bases and J lost 2; bases outside the gene matches: 5. Germline values: CDR1 MNHEY, CDR2 SVGAGI. There are 14 residues in the CDR3.

This clone was observed a handful of times. The chain employs TRBV27 and TRBJ2-1; D possibly uses TRBD1 or TRBD2 (5 bases each). Germline V gives CDR1 MNHEY, CDR2 SMNVEV (reference sequence). CDR3 length equals 15 residues. V was trimmed by 4 bases and J by 0 bases, leaving 10 bases between them. This CDR3 reads CASSWDGFSYNEQFF. Written as DNA, the CDR3 is TGTGCCAGCAGTTGGGACGGGTTCTCCTACAATGAGCAGTTCTTC.

This clone was seen a handful of times. J is TRBJ2-1 and V is TRBV13; 9 bases align to TRBD2. Germline CDR1 is PRHDT and CDR2 is FYEKMQ (reference sequence). This CDR3 spans 17 amino acids. The trim removed 1 base at V and 1 base at J, leaving 5 bases unmatched. The CDR3 nucleotides are TGTGCCAGCAGCTTAGCGCCTAGCGGGGATTCCTACAATGAGCAGTTCTTC. Its protein product is CASSLAPSGDSYNEQFF.

The V gene is TRBV5-1, the J gene TRBJ2-7, with 8 nucleotides matching TRBD2. CDR3 length: 16 residues. The J segment lost 0 bases and the V segment lost 0 bases, leaving 5 bases of the junction unmatched. Germline assignment: CDR1 SGHRS and CDR2 YFSETQ. Here the CDR3 reads CASSLGASGHSYEQYF. As DNA, the CDR3 is TGCGCCAGCAGCTTGGGAGCTAGCGGGCACTCCTACGAGCAGTACTTC.

Concerning this clone: Other DNA variants within this sample encode the same CDR3. The chain combines TRBV19 with TRBJ1-5; D is undetermined. Germline V gives CDR1 LNHDA, CDR2 SQIVND (reference sequence). The CDR3 is made up of 15 amino acids. V was shortened by 5 bases and J by 5 bases, with 16 bases between the two germline ends. Written as DNA, the CDR3 is TGTGCCAGTAGTCTTCACCGGGGAGGAGATCAGCCCCAGCATTTT. Residues: CASSLHRGGDQPQHF.

The rearrangement uses TRBV4-2 and TRBJ2-5, with 10 positions matching TRBD2. Trimming removed 4 bases from V and 2 bases from J; junction bases left unmatched: 4. Looked up from germline, CDR1 is LGHNA and CDR2 is YNFKEQ. The CDR3 runs to 15 residues. DNA for the CDR3: TGTGCCAGCAGCCCCCGGACTAGCGGACAAGAGACCCAGTACTTC. Protein: CASSPRTSGQETQYF.

The gene calls are TRBV9 and TRBJ2-1; TRBD1 matches 9 bases. Per the germline V gene, CDR1 is SGDLS and CDR2 is YYNGEE. V dropped 4 bases and J dropped 6; count of bases not matched to a gene: 5. CDR3 size: 14 residues. The CDR3 DNA follows: TGTGCCAGCAGCTTACAGGGGGCTCTCAATGAGCAGTTCTTC. This codes for CASSLQGALNEQFF. The whole variable domain, remainder taken from reference TRBV9 and TRBJ2-1, is DSGVTQTPKHLITATGQRVTLRCSPRSGDLSVYWYQQSLDQGLQFLIQYYNGEERAKGNILERFSAQQFPDLHSELNLSSLELGDSALYFCASSLQGALNEQFFGPGTRLTVL.

This clone was seen a handful of times. The genes are TRBV9 and TRBJ1-2; 10 bases are shared with TRBD1. The CDR3 is 14 residues long. In germline, CDR1 is SGDLS, CDR2 YYNGEE. With V trimmed by 0 bases and J by 4 bases, 0 bases remained unmatched. CDR3 bases: TGTGCCAGCAGCGTAGGGACAGGGGGCTATGGCTACACCTTC. Encoded protein: CASSVGTGGYGYTF.

This rearrangement joins TRBV18 to TRBJ1-1; D remains ambiguous. From germline, CDR1 is KGHSH and CDR2 LQKENI. The CDR3 consists of 14 residues. V was trimmed by 6 bases and J by 0 bases, leaving 11 bases between them. The CDR3 DNA sequence: TGTGCCAGCTCGTCCGTTGGGTTGAACACTGAAGCTTTCTTT. Its translation: CASSSVGLNTEAFF.

CDR3 sequence (DNA): TGTGCCAGCAATGAGCGGAGGGGGACCGGGGAGCTGTTTTTT. As protein: CASNERRGTGELFF. The genes are TRBV2 and TRBJ2-2; tentatively, D is TRBD1 or TRBD2 (6 bases each). Trimming cost V 7 bases and J 5 bases, with 14 bases left between them. CDR1 is SNHLY, CDR2 FYNNEI, per germline. The CDR3 is made up of 14 amino acids.

Regarding this clone: The junction departs from germline at one end; a sequencing error may be responsible. The V call is TRBV11-3, the J call TRBJ1-5; 10 bases line up with TRBD1. Looked up from germline, CDR1 is SGHNT and CDR2 is YENEEA. The CDR3 has 17 residues. CDR3 nucleotides: TGTGCCAGCCGCTTAAAGGGGACAGGGGCCTTACGGCAGCCCCAGCATTTT. Translation: CASRLKGTGALRQPQHF.

V is TRBV4-2 and J is TRBJ2-7; the match to TRBD1 covers 7 bases. Trimming cost V 1 base and J 6 bases; bases outside gene matches: 3. Germline V gene sequence: CDR1 LGHNA, CDR2 YNFKEQ. The CDR3 extends over 13 amino acids. CDR3 residues: CASSQVRGREQYF. CDR3 DNA sequence: TGTGCCAGCAGCCAAGTGAGGGGGCGCGAGCAGTACTTC.

The table lists this clone with a few counts. The rearrangement joins TRBV6-1 to TRBJ1-5; 9 bases align to TRBD1. Unmatched junction bases numbered 2, after V lost 2 bases and J lost 0 bases. CDR3 size: 16 residues. CDR1 and CDR2 from the germline V gene are MNHNS and SASEGT. CDR3 sequence reads: CASSETGGLSNQPQHF. In DNA, the CDR3 is TGTGCCAGCAGTGAAACAGGGGGCCTTAGCAATCAGCCCCAGCATTTT.

With respect to this clone: Other DNA sequences of this sample code for an identical CDR3. This chain uses TRBV28 with TRBJ2-7; D is uncertain. Between the trimmed V and J ends, which lost 4 bases and 0 bases, there was a span of 1 base. The germline CDR1 and CDR2 sequences are MDHEN and SYDVKM. The CDR3 loop spans 11 amino acids. Here the CDR3 DNA reads TGTGCCAGCAGTTCCTCCTACGAGCAGTACTTC. This codes for CASSSSYEQYF.

Concerning this clone itself: Other DNA sequences of this sample code for an identical CDR3. The rearrangement uses TRBV18 and TRBJ2-5; D gene ambiguous. CDR1 and CDR2 (germline): KGHSH, LQKENI. The CDR3 totals 13 residues. V was cut by 2 bases and J by 2 bases, with 6 bases left in between. The CDR3 DNA sequence: TGTGCCAGCTCACCAGGGTCTCAAGAGACCCAGTACTTC. This codes for CASSPGSQETQYF.

The V gene is TRBV19, the J gene TRBJ2-4; D may match TRBD1 or TRBD2 (5 bases each). The CDR3 spans 13 residues. Trimming shortened V by 4 bases and J by 7 bases, and 11 bases separated the two germline ends. Looked up from germline, CDR1 is LNHDA and CDR2 is SQIVND (reference sequence). Here the CDR3 DNA reads TGTGCCAGTAGTACCTTAGAGGGGAACATTCAGTACTTC. It codes for CASSTLEGNIQYF.

This rearrangement joins TRBV5-3 to TRBJ1-2, with 8 bases fitting TRBD1. TRBV5-3 is classed as an ORF, of uncertain function. The CDR3 spans 17 residues. V was clipped by 4 bases and J by 7 bases; unmatched bases: 18. The CDR3 spells CARSPNTRHRGSSGYTF. CDR3 DNA sequence: TGTGCCAGAAGCCCAAACACCAGACACAGGGGGAGTAGTGGCTACACCTTC.

The chain recombines TRBV29-1 with TRBJ2-5; tentatively, D is TRBD1 (6 bases). This CDR3 has 13 residues. The germline V gene has CDR1 SQVTM and CDR2 ANQGSEA. Trimming left V 3 bases short and J 2 bases short, with 10 bases between. The DNA for the CDR3 is TGCAGCGTTGATAGAGGGGGTCAAGAGACCCAGTACTTC. This codes for CSVDRGGQETQYF.

The chain carries TRBV5-6 and TRBJ1-2; a weak D match, TRBD1 (5 bases). CDR3 size: 15 residues. Trimming left V 4 bases short and J 0 bases short, with 13 bases between. Germline V gene data show CDR1 as SGHDT and CDR2 as YYEEEE. The CDR3 reads CASSIGAAPNYGYTF. The CDR3 bases are TGTGCCAGCAGCATCGGGGCAGCCCCTAACTATGGCTACACCTTC.

The chain joins TRBV2 to TRBJ2-7, with a weak D call TRBD1 (5 bases). V dropped 6 bases and J dropped 3 bases, with 12 bases sitting between them. Per the germline V gene, CDR1 is SNHLY and CDR2 is FYNNEI. The CDR3 is 13 residues long. For the CDR3, the DNA is TGTGCCAGCAGCCGACAAGGGGACTACGAGCAGTACTTC. Its translation: CASSRQGDYEQYF.